These 17 T cell receptor beta chains came from one sample sequenced in a study of T cells in Graves' hyperthyroidism and ophthalmopathy (dated by TCRdb to the late 2010s). Library prep was done by multiplex PCR. The instrument given in TCRdb is Illumina HiSeq 2000. TCR beta CDR3 regions were amplified from RNA transcripts. The first round of RT-PCR for the TCR CDR3 was performed with the HTBI primer set and the Qiagen OneStep RT-PCR kit. TCRdb reran the public reads through fastp at Q25 and MiXCR, keeping productive beta chains. Each entry is one CDR3 protein sequence, shown with its most common DNA and genes. For this sample the table gives 650,000 to 850,000 distinct CDR3 sequences, of which roughly a sixth were detected only once. Clones ranked in the top ten supply approximately 16% of the sample. The source material was blood. The receptors stem from a woman aged 50 to 60 with Graves' hyperthyroidism that later progressed to Graves' ophthalmopathy.

V and J are TRBV7-9 and TRBJ1-2; the D gene is possibly TRBD1 (6 bases). The CDR3 has 12 residues. With 7 bases removed from V and 7 bases from J, the gap between germline ends came to 13 bases. Germline V gene data show CDR1 as SEHNR and CDR2 as FQNEAQ (reference sequence). CDR3: CASTSGQTGYTF. CDR3 sequence (DNA): TGTGCCAGCACCAGTGGACAGACTGGCTACACCTTC.

There are many counts of this clonotype. The chain employs TRBV7-3 and TRBJ1-1; D not resolved. Germline V lookup: CDR1 SGHTA, CDR2 FQGTGA. V was pared by 5 bases and J by 4 bases, with 11 bases between. CDR3 length equals 13 residues. DNA for the CDR3: TGTGCCAGCAGCGCCGCCAGTACCACTGAAGCTTTCTTT. Protein sequence: CASSAASTTEAFF.

The rearrangement joins TRBV9 to TRBJ2-1; 8 nucleotides line up with TRBD1. V gave up 0 bases and J gave up 10 bases; unmatched junction bases: 12. The germline V gene has CDR1 SGDLS and CDR2 YYNGEE. The CDR3 loop spans 16 amino acids. CDR3 coding DNA: TGTGCCAGCAGCGTAGTGGTGACAGGGGTCCCCCAGGAGCAGTTCTTC. Translating gives CASSVVVTGVPQEQFF.

This clonotype has a count of ten or more. The chain employs TRBV3-1 and TRBJ2-5, with TRBD1 matching over 9 bases. Germline CDR1 LGHDT, CDR2 YNNKEL (reference sequence). The CDR3 is 15 amino acids. Trimming removed 5 bases from V and 4 bases from J; junction bases left unmatched: 8. The CDR3 DNA is TGTGCCAGCAGCGCCCGGACAGGGGAGGCAGAGACCCAGTACTTC. Translating it yields CASSARTGEAETQYF.

The table lists this clonotype with many counts. V usage is TRBV3-1 and J usage is TRBJ2-3; tentative D call: TRBD2 (5 bases). V was pared by 5 bases and J by 2 bases, with 14 bases between. Per germline, CDR1 LGHDT and CDR2 YNNKEL (reference sequence). This CDR3 has 15 amino acids. CDR3 loop: CASSSWRRPTDTQYF. Here the CDR3 DNA reads TGTGCCAGCAGCTCCTGGAGGAGACCCACAGATACGCAGTATTTT.

This clonotype was seen ten or more times. The chain recombines TRBV11-1 with TRBJ1-2; possible D gene TRBD1, 6 bases. This CDR3 region has 14 residues. Germline values: CDR1 SGHAT, CDR2 FQDESV (reference sequence). V lost 5 bases and J 3 bases, leaving 13 bases between the germline ends. DNA for the CDR3: TGTGCCAGCAGCCTGAGGGGGGGCTACTATGGCTACACCTTC. Amino acid sequence: CASSLRGGYYGYTF.

This clonotype was counted at least ten times. The CDR3 bases are TGTGCCAGCAGCTTAGATCCTTATGGCTACACCTTC. This codes for CASSLDPYGYTF. The chain joins TRBV7-8 to TRBJ1-2; D is ambiguous. CDR3 length: 12 residues. Germline V lookup: CDR1 SGHVS, CDR2 FQNEAQ. V dropped 1 base and J dropped 5 bases, with 5 bases sitting between them. The full variable domain, its missing parts supplied by reference TRBV7-8 and TRBJ1-2, is GAGVSQSPRYKVAKRGQDVALRCDPISGHVSLFWYQQALGQGPEFLTYFQNEAQLDKSGLPSDRFFAERPEGSVSTLKIQRTQQEDSAVYLCASSLDPYGYTFGSGTRLTVV.

The gene calls are TRBV29-1 and TRBJ1-1, with a weak D call TRBD1 (5 bases). CDR1 and CDR2 from the germline V gene are SQVTM and ANQGSEA. Trimming removed 6 bases from V and 1 base from J, with 12 bases in between. This CDR3 is built from 13 residues. CDR3 in amino acids: CSVQQASNTEAFF. In DNA form, the CDR3 reads TGCAGCGTGCAACAGGCGTCGAACACTGAAGCTTTCTTT.

This clonotype was seen repeatedly, ten times or more. The chain recombines TRBV3-1 with TRBJ2-1; 8 bases are a match to TRBD1. The CDR3 sequence is 15 residues long. V lost 4 bases to trimming and J lost 0 bases; unmatched junction nucleotides: 2. Germline assignment: CDR1 LGHDT and CDR2 YNNKEL (reference sequence). The CDR3 reads CASSPDRDSYNEQFF. The CDR3 DNA sequence: TGTGCCAGCAGCCCGGACAGGGACTCCTACAATGAGCAGTTCTTC.

There are a few counts of this clonotype. The gene calls are TRBV2 and TRBJ2-5, with D perhaps matching TRBD2 (6 bases). This CDR3 region has 15 residues. The V gene lost 1 base and the J gene lost 5 bases, with 14 bases spanning the gap. In germline, CDR1 is SNHLY, CDR2 FYNNEI. The CDR3 reads CASSEVPGGGETQYF. CDR3 nucleotide sequence: TGTGCCAGCAGTGAAGTACCCGGGGGTGGGGAGACCCAGTACTTC.

The rearrangement uses TRBV30 and TRBJ1-4; D possibly corresponds to TRBD1 (5 bases). The ends were cut back, 1 base at V and 8 bases at J, with 17 bases in the middle. Looked up from germline, CDR1 is GTSNPN and CDR2 is SVGIG (reference sequence). The CDR3 spans 15 residues. The CDR3 loop is CAWSGGDLRGEKLFF. The CDR3 DNA sequence: TGTGCCTGGAGTGGAGGGGATCTTCGGGGGGAAAAACTGTTTTTT.

The chain carries TRBV3-1 and TRBJ2-1; TRBD1 might be the D (6 bases). From germline, CDR1 is LGHDT and CDR2 YNNKEL (reference sequence). Trimming took 4 bases from V and 2 from J, leaving 18 bases between them. The CDR3 has 17 residues. The CDR3 region has the DNA TGTGCCAGCAGCCGGCAGCACAGGGCCACCGCCTACAATGAGCAGTTCTTC. Its protein product is CASSRQHRATAYNEQFF.

J is TRBJ2-1 and V is TRBV11-2, with 10 nucleotides matching TRBD1. J was trimmed by 5 bases and V by 5 bases; bases with no gene match: 9. Germline CDR1 reads SGHAT; CDR2 reads FQNNGV. CDR3 size: 16 residues. The CDR3, as DNA: TGTGCCAGCAGCACATGGACAGGGGGTTTGGACAATGAGCAGTTCTTC. Amino acids: CASSTWTGGLDNEQFF.

This clonotype was recorded a few times. The J gene is TRBJ1-1, the V gene TRBV5-1; D remains ambiguous. V was cut by 5 bases and J by 6 bases, with 14 bases left in between. CDR1 and CDR2 (germline): SGHRS, YFSETQ. The CDR3 is 13 residues long. This chain's CDR3 is CASRPTGAAEAFF. CDR3 bases: TGCGCCAGCAGACCGACGGGTGCCGCTGAAGCTTTCTTT.

The chain joins TRBV7-9 to TRBJ1-2; 8 bases are shared with TRBD1. Germline V CDR1 and CDR2: SEHNR, FQNEAQ (reference sequence). With V trimmed by 0 bases and J by 3 bases, 9 bases remained unmatched. This CDR3 is 17 amino acids long. The CDR3 bases are TGTGCCAGCAGCTTAGCGCGGGGGCCGGGACAGGACTATGGCTACACCTTC. It codes for CASSLARGPGQDYGYTF.

This clonotype was counted at least ten times. As DNA, the CDR3 is TGCAGTGCCAAGAAGGGACAGGGGGCTCATCAGCCCCAGCATTTT. Encoded protein: CSAKKGQGAHQPQHF. The chain carries TRBV20-1 and TRBJ1-5, with TRBD1 identical over 12 bases. From germline, CDR1 is DFQATT and CDR2 SNEGSKA (reference sequence). Losses at the gene ends were 6 bases for V and 5 bases for J; bases not matched to a gene: 8. The CDR3 contains 15 residues.

This clonotype turned up a few times. The chain carries TRBV19 and TRBJ1-5, with 7 bases fitting TRBD1. Trimming at V came to 7 bases and at J to 7 bases, leaving 13 bases not matched to a gene. Germline lookup yields CDR1 LNHDA and CDR2 SQIVND (reference sequence). This CDR3 is built from 15 residues. This chain's CDR3 is CASNRGTGAGQPQHF. For the CDR3, the DNA is TGTGCCAGTAATAGGGGCACAGGGGCGGGGCAGCCCCAGCATTTT.